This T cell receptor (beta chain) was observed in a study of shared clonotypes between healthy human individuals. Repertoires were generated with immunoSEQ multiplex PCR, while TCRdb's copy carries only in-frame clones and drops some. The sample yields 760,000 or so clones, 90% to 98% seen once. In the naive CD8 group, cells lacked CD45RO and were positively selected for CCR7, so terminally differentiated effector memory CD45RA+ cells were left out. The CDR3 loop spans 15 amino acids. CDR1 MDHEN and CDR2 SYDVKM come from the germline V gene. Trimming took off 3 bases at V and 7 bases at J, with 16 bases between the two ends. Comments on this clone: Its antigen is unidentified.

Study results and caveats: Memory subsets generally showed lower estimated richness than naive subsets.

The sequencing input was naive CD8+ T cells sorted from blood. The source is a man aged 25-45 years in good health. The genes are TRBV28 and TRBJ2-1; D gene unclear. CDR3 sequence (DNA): TGTGCCAGCAGTTTTTATGGGCCCCCGGCGAATGAGCAGTTCTTC. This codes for CASSFYGPPANEQFF.